One sample yielded the 23 T cell receptor beta chains listed below, sequenced in a study of CD8 T cells in Susac syndrome. The RNA, roughly 0.45 to 1 ug, was put through reverse transcription using random hexamers. Each CDR3 protein gets one entry after TCRdb re-called the immunoSEQ multiplex PCR reads with MiXCR. The sample lists around 180,000 distinct CDR3 sequences, approximately 95% occurring once. Sequenced: CD4+ T cells from PBMCs. The receptor source for this set is a human donor with multiple sclerosis.

This rearrangement joins TRBV2 to TRBJ1-2; TRBD1 aligns across 8 bases. The CDR3 is 13 amino acids. The germline V gene has CDR1 SNHLY and CDR2 FYNNEI. V lost 6 bases to trimming and J lost 7 bases; unmatched junction nucleotides: 7. For the CDR3, the DNA is TGTGCCAGCAGCCGGACAGGGAATGGTGGCTACACCTTC. As protein: CASSRTGNGGYTF.

The chain is built from TRBV20-1 and TRBJ1-5; a weak D match, TRBD1 (6 bases). Trimming pared 4 bases from V and 4 bases from J, leaving 17 bases between. The CDR3 contains 15 residues. From germline, CDR1 is DFQATT and CDR2 SNEGSKA (reference sequence). The CDR3 loop is CSAKRGGQGNQPQHF. The CDR3 DNA follows: TGCAGTGCTAAAAGGGGGGGGCAAGGAAATCAGCCCCAGCATTTT.

This clonotype has a handful of counts. This chain uses TRBV7-2 with TRBJ2-3; no clear D. V was trimmed by 4 bases and J by 3 bases, leaving 11 bases between them. The CDR3 has 14 amino acids. CDR1 and CDR2 (germline): SGHTA, FQGNSA. CDR3 coding DNA: TGTGCCAGCAGCTCCATCGTGGGTACAGATACGCAGTATTTT. It codes for CASSSIVGTDTQYF.

The DNA for the CDR3 is TGTGCCAGCGCGACCGGGTCTCTGGGGGCGGCCCAGCATTTT. This codes for CASATGSLGAAQHF. The chain has TRBV2 and TRBJ1-5, with D maybe TRBD1 (6 bases). The V end lost 8 bases, the J end lost 11 bases, and 22 bases lay between the germline ends. Germline V gives CDR1 SNHLY, CDR2 FYNNEI. This CDR3 is 14 amino acids long.

V is TRBV3-1 and J is TRBJ2-7, with D unresolved. This CDR3 is 12 amino acids long. V lost 3 bases and J 0 bases, leaving 3 bases between the germline ends. In germline, CDR1 is LGHDT, CDR2 YNNKEL (reference sequence). In DNA form, the CDR3 reads TGTGCCAGCAGCCATGACTCCTACGAGCAGTACTTC. It yields the protein CASSHDSYEQYF.

The gene calls are TRBV2 and TRBJ2-1; 7 bases are a match to TRBD1. The CDR3 contains 15 residues. The V gene's germline CDR1 is SNHLY and CDR2 FYNNEI. With 3 bases clipped from V and 2 bases from J, the junction kept 4 bases outside the gene matches. The CDR3 nucleotides are TGTGCCAGCAGTGAGAGGCAGGGGGCCTACAATGAGCAGTTCTTC. Its translation is CASSERQGAYNEQFF.

The rearrangement links TRBV2 to TRBJ2-3, with a weak D call TRBD2 (5 bases). The CDR3 is made up of 14 amino acids. The germline gives CDR1 SNHLY, CDR2 FYNNEI. The chain's CDR3 is CASLLPGNTDTQYF. CDR3 nucleotides: TGTGCTTCCTTACTCCCGGGGAACACAGATACGCAGTATTTT.

The CDR3 sequence: CASKLVTGAYEQYF. The DNA for the CDR3 is TGTGCCAGCAAGCTAGTGACAGGGGCCTACGAGCAGTACTTC. V gene TRBV6-5 combines with J gene TRBJ2-7, with 8 bases that match TRBD1. V trimming: 7 bases; J trimming: 2 bases; junction bases outside the gene matches: 7. This CDR3 has 14 residues. CDR1 and CDR2 (germline): MNHEY, SVGAGI.

CDR3 protein: CASSEFGAGPATNEKLFF. The CDR3 DNA reads TGTGCCAGCAGTGAATTTGGGGCAGGGCCTGCAACTAATGAAAAACTGTTTTTT. This sequence joins TRBV2 and TRBJ1-4, with D perhaps TRBD1 (5 bases). V dropped 2 bases and J dropped 0 bases, with 16 bases sitting between them. Germline-derived CDR1 and CDR2 are SNHLY and FYNNEI. The CDR3 sequence is 18 residues long.

The gene calls are TRBV11-1 and TRBJ1-1; tentatively, D is TRBD1 (6 bases). Germline V gene lookup returns CDR1 SGHAT and CDR2 FQDESV (reference sequence). The CDR3 spans 14 residues. The V end lost 7 bases, the J end lost 1 base, and 13 bases lay between the germline ends. The CDR3 sequence is CASTPDSSNTEAFF. The CDR3 DNA reads TGTGCCAGCACCCCGGACAGCTCGAACACTGAAGCTTTCTTT. Looking up the rest from reference TRBV11-1 and TRBJ1-1 gives the full variable domain: EAEVAQSPRYKITEKSQAVAFWCDPISGHATLYWYRQILGQGPELLVQFQDESVVDDSQLPKDRFSAERLKGVDSTLKIQPAELGDSAMYLCASTPDSSNTEAFFGQGTRLTVV.

V and J are TRBV7-6 and TRBJ2-7; 8 nucleotides line up with TRBD1. After removal of 5 bases from V and 2 bases from J, the junction contained 8 bases not matched to a gene. This CDR3 is 15 amino acids long. In germline, CDR1 is SGHVS, CDR2 FNYEAQ. In nucleotides, the CDR3 is TGTGCCAGCAGCCTTGGGACAGGATCTCCCTACGAGCAGTACTTC. Protein product: CASSLGTGSPYEQYF.

The sample holds a few counts of this clonotype. The chain carries TRBV18 and TRBJ2-5; D is ambiguous. Germline V gene lookup returns CDR1 KGHSH and CDR2 LQKENI. The CDR3 has 14 residues. V gave up 6 bases and J gave up 1 base, with 12 bases separating them. The chain's CDR3 is CASSPGQTQETQYF. The CDR3 DNA is TGTGCCAGCTCCCCCGGGCAGACCCAAGAGACCCAGTACTTC.

The rearrangement links TRBV6-1 to TRBJ1-2; no definite D call. Germline loops: CDR1 MNHNS, CDR2 SASEGT. The CDR3 loop spans 15 amino acids. V was shortened by 7 bases and J by 7 bases, with 22 bases between the two germline ends. The DNA for the CDR3 is TGTGCCAGCACTACTAGCGGGAGGGCCTTGGTTGGCTACACCTTC. This translates into CASTTSGRALVGYTF.

The chain combines TRBV3-1 with TRBJ2-3; no reliable D call. This CDR3 region has 12 residues. With 2 bases removed from V and 5 bases from J, the gap between germline ends came to 5 bases. The germline CDR1 and CDR2 sequences are LGHDT and YNNKEL (reference sequence). The CDR3 protein is CASSQWKDTQYF. DNA for the CDR3: TGTGCCAGCAGCCAATGGAAAGATACGCAGTATTTT.

This chain links TRBV5-6 with TRBJ2-7; D unresolved. Between the trimmed V and J ends, which lost 5 bases and 5 bases, there was a span of 8 bases. Germline CDR1 SGHDT, CDR2 YYEEEE. The CDR3 has 11 amino acids. CDR3 amino acids: CASSSFHEQYF. The CDR3 DNA is TGTGCCAGCAGTAGTTTCCACGAGCAGTACTTC.

This clonotype was observed once. The chain carries TRBV27 and TRBJ1-2, with D possibly being TRBD1 (5 bases). This CDR3 comprises 14 residues. Germline V gene lookup returns CDR1 MNHEY and CDR2 SMNVEV (reference sequence). V was clipped by 6 bases and J by 6 bases, with 17 bases between them. The CDR3 protein is CASSRGVQGNGYTF. The CDR3 nucleotides read TGTGCCAGCAGCCGAGGGGTCCAGGGTAATGGCTACACCTTC.

The J gene is TRBJ2-5, the V gene TRBV3-1, with no clear D. The CDR3 extends over 12 amino acids. V was shortened by 7 bases and J by 2 bases, with 8 bases between the two germline ends. The germline gives CDR1 LGHDT, CDR2 YNNKEL (reference sequence). The CDR3 is CASNLGQETQYF. DNA of the CDR3: TGTGCCAGCAACCTAGGGCAAGAGACCCAGTACTTC.

CDR3 amino acids: CASSSPTVSNYGYTF. In DNA, the CDR3 is TGTGCCAGCAGTTCTCCGACAGTATCTAACTATGGCTACACCTTC. This chain uses TRBV28 with TRBJ1-2, with TRBD1 as a possible D gene (5 bases). The CDR3 has 15 amino acids. Per germline, CDR1 MDHEN and CDR2 SYDVKM. V was trimmed by 4 bases and J by 0 bases, leaving 12 bases between them.

This clonotype was detected once. The chain employs TRBV30 and TRBJ2-3; unclear D gene. From germline, CDR1 is GTSNPN and CDR2 SVGIG (reference sequence). This CDR3 is 11 amino acids long. Trimming removed 8 bases at V and 6 bases at J, with 12 bases between. The CDR3 spells CAGRAADTQYF. CDR3 nucleotides: TGTGCCGGCCGTGCGGCGGATACGCAGTATTTT. Supplemented by reference TRBV30 and TRBJ2-3, the full variable domain reads SQTIHQWPATLVQPVGSPLSLECTVEGTSNPNLYWYRQAAGRGLQLLFYSVGIGQISSEVPQNLSASRPQDRQFILSSKKLLLSDSGFYLCAGRAADTQYFGPGTRLTVL.

This chain links TRBV19 with TRBJ1-1; D perhaps matches TRBD1 (5 bases). Trimming removed 9 bases at V and 0 bases at J, with 8 bases between. In germline, CDR1 is LNHDA, CDR2 SQIVND (reference sequence). The CDR3 extends over 12 amino acids. For the CDR3, the DNA is TGTGCCAGGCAGGGAATGAACACTGAAGCTTTCTTT. Protein: CARQGMNTEAFF.

In its sample, this clonotype was seen a few times. Written as DNA, the CDR3 is TGTGCCAGCGGACGTTGGGCGTACGAGCAGTACTTC. Protein sequence: CASGRWAYEQYF. V gene TRBV6-2 or TRBV6-3 combines with J gene TRBJ2-7, with unresolved D. V gave up 8 bases and J gave up 4 bases, with 12 bases separating them. The CDR3 extends over 12 amino acids. In germline, CDR1 is MNHEY, CDR2 SVGEGT.

This chain links TRBV3-1 with TRBJ1-1; weak D call: TRBD1 (5 bases). Trimming removed 4 bases from V and 5 bases from J, with 17 bases in between. From germline, CDR1 is LGHDT and CDR2 YNNKEL (reference sequence). The CDR3 extends over 15 amino acids. CDR3 sequence: CASSLVGGSSTEAFF. As DNA, the CDR3 is TGTGCCAGCAGCCTAGTTGGGGGGTCATCAACTGAAGCTTTCTTT.

The chain carries TRBV12-3 or TRBV12-4 and TRBJ2-7; 12 nucleotides agree with TRBD2. This CDR3 contains 14 residues. Trimming removed 6 bases from V and 4 bases from J; junction bases left unmatched: 4. CDR3 residues: CASSVTSGRYEQYF. DNA of the CDR3: TGTGCCAGCAGCGTTACTAGCGGGAGGTACGAGCAGTACTTC.